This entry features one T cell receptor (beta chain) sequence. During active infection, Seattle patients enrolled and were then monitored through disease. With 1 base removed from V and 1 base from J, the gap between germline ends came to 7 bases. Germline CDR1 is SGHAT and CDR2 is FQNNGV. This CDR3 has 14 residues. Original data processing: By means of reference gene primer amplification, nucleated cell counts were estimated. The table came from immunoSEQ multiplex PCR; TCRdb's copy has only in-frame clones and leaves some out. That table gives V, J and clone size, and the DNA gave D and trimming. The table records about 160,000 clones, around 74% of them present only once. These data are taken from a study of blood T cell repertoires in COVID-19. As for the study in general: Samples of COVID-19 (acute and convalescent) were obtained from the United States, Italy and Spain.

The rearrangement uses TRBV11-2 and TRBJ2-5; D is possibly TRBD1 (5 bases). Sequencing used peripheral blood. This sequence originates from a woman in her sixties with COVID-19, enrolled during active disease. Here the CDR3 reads CASSLAGSQETQYF. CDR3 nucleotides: TGTGCCAGCAGCTTAGCAGGGTCCCAAGAGACCCAGTACTTC.